Included here is one TCR beta chain sequence, with context. The sample is drawn from a study of blood T cell repertoires in COVID-19. Measured with immunoSEQ multiplex PCR; TCRdb has only the in-frame clones, and not every one. The data show approximately 310,000 clones, with around 90% seen just once and 1% held by the top ten. Germline assignment: CDR1 MDHEN and CDR2 SYDVKM. The CDR3 sequence is 12 residues long. Trimming shortened V by 10 bases and J by 4 bases, and 14 bases separated the two germline ends. The sample comprised peripheral blood. The J gene is TRBJ2-7, the V gene TRBV28, with D perhaps TRBD1 (6 bases). This TCR was recovered from a man in his fifties or sixties with active or convalescent COVID-19. CDR3 region: CAINTQGYEQYF. CDR3 nucleotide sequence: TGTGCCATCAATACACAGGGTTACGAGCAGTACTTC.